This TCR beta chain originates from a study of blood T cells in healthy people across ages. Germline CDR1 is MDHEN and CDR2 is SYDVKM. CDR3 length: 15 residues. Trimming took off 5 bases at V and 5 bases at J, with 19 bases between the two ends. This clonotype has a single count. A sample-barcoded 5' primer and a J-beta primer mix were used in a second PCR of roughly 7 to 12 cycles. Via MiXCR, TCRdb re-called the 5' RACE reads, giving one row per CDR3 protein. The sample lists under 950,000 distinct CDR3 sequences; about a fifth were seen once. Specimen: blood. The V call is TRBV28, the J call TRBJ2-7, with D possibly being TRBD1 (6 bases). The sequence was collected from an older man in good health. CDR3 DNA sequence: TGTGCCAGCAGTCCCGGGACAATGAGTATCCACGAGCAGTACGTC. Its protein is CASSPGTMSIHEQYV.